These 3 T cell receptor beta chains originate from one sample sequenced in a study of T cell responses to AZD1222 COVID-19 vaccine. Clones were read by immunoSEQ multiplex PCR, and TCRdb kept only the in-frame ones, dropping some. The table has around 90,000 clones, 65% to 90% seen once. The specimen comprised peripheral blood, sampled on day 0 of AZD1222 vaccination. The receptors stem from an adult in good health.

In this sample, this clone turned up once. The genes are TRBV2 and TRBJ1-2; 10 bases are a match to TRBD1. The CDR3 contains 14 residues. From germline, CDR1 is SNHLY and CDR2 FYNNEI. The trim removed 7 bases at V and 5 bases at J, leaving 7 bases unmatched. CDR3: CASTGQGVVYGYTF. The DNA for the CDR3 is TGTGCCAGCACTGGACAGGGGGTCGTTTATGGCTACACCTTC.

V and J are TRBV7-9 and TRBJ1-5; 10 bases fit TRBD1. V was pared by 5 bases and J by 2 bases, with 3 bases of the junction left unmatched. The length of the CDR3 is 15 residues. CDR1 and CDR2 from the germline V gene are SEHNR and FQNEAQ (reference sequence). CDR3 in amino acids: CASSPDRGGNQPQHF. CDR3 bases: TGTGCCAGCAGCCCGGACAGGGGGGGCAATCAGCCCCAGCATTTT. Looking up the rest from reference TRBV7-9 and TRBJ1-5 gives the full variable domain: DTGVSQNPRHKITKRGQNVTFRCDPISEHNRLYWYRQTLGQGPEFLTYFQNEAQLEKSRLLSDRFSAERPKGSFSTLEIQRTEQGDSAMYLCASSPDRGGNQPQHFGDGTRLSIL.

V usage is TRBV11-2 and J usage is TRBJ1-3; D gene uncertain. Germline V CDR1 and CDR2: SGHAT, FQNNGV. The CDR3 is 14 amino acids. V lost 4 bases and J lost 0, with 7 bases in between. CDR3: CASSWLSSGNTIYF. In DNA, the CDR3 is TGTGCCAGCAGCTGGCTCTCCTCTGGAAACACCATATATTTT.